Below, 23 T cell receptor beta chains from the same sample are listed, as sequenced in a study of cytomegalovirus exposure and HLA in healthy donors. The PCR employed 60 Vbeta primers together with 13 Jbeta primers. Profiled with immunoSEQ multiplex PCR; TCRdb holds only in-frame clones, not every one. Among about 130,000 clones listed, around 69% were seen once. The sample was PBMCs. The receptors here all came from a human donor in good health.

V is TRBV7-6 and J is TRBJ1-5; 8 nucleotides agree with TRBD1. This CDR3 has 17 residues. In germline, CDR1 is SGHVS, CDR2 FNYEAQ. V was clipped by 1 base and J by 4 bases; unmatched bases: 9. In DNA form, the CDR3 reads TGTGCCAGCAGCTTAGGGAATAAGCAGGGGGCAAATCAGCCCCAGCATTTT. Its translation: CASSLGNKQGANQPQHF.

This clone occurred a few times. The chain combines TRBV6-5 with TRBJ1-2; TRBD1 agrees at 7 bases. This CDR3 spans 13 amino acids. Per the germline V gene, CDR1 is MNHEY and CDR2 is SVGAGI. Trimming at V came to 7 bases and at J to 3 bases, leaving 5 bases not matched to a gene. In DNA, the CDR3 is TGTGCCAGCACCGCTGACAGGGACTATGGCTACACCTTC. Translated: CASTADRDYGYTF.

This chain connects TRBV9 to TRBJ2-1, with D possibly TRBD2 on 6 matching bases. Germline V gene sequence: CDR1 SGDLS, CDR2 YYNGEE. The CDR3 length is 15 residues. Trimming took off 5 bases at V and 9 bases at J, with 21 bases between the two ends. The CDR3 sequence is CASSARGTAAGEQFF. As DNA, the CDR3 is TGTGCCAGCAGTGCCCGCGGGACCGCGGCCGGTGAGCAGTTCTTC.

The rearrangement joins TRBV29-1 to TRBJ1-2; 7 nucleotides align to TRBD1. Germline assignment: CDR1 SQVTM and CDR2 ANQGSEA. The CDR3 consists of 15 residues. J was trimmed by 2 bases and V by 0 bases; bases with no gene match: 6. The CDR3 loop is CSVEDIRDSNYGYTF. The CDR3 coding sequence is TGCAGCGTTGAAGATATCCGGGACAGCAACTATGGCTACACCTTC.

This clone came up once. This rearrangement joins TRBV7-9 to TRBJ1-3, with D tentatively TRBD1 (5 bases). V lost 0 bases, J lost 7 bases, and 16 bases lay in between. The CDR3 extends over 16 amino acids. Germline loops: CDR1 SEHNR, CDR2 FQNEAQ (reference sequence). CDR3 sequence reads: CASSLASAGGGNTIYF. The CDR3 coding sequence is TGTGCCAGCAGCTTAGCCTCCGCCGGGGGTGGGAACACCATATATTTT.

The V and J genes are TRBV2 and TRBJ2-7; 13 positions agree with TRBD2. With V trimmed by 4 bases and J by 7 bases, 4 bases remained unmatched. In germline, CDR1 is SNHLY, CDR2 FYNNEI. This CDR3 is 14 amino acids long. The CDR3 nucleotides read TGTGCCAGCAGTGGGACTAGCGGGGGCGGGGAGCAGTACTTC. It specifies CASSGTSGGGEQYF.

The CDR3 DNA sequence: TGTGCCAGCAGTTCACCAAAAACGGGGGGCTCCTACAATGAGCAGTTCTTC. This sequence encodes CASSSPKTGGSYNEQFF. This rearrangement joins TRBV27 to TRBJ2-1; 7 bases match TRBD2. V shed 4 bases, J shed 0 bases, and the junction held 9 bases outside the gene matches. In germline, CDR1 is MNHEY, CDR2 SMNVEV (reference sequence). CDR3 length equals 17 residues.

This chain links TRBV9 with TRBJ2-1, with D possibly TRBD1 on 5 matching bases. V shed 4 bases and J shed 8 bases, with 13 bases lying between them. Germline CDR1 SGDLS, CDR2 YYNGEE. The CDR3 has 13 residues. CDR3 sequence: CASSFRGADEQFF. The DNA of the CDR3 is TGTGCCAGCAGCTTCCGTGGGGCTGATGAGCAGTTCTTC.

This chain connects TRBV9 to TRBJ2-7, with 12 bases that match TRBD2. V lost 0 bases to trimming and J lost 2 bases; unmatched junction nucleotides: 3. The CDR3 contains 16 residues. Germline CDR1 reads SGDLS; CDR2 reads YYNGEE. This CDR3 reads CASSVGPSGGAYEQYF. In DNA form, the CDR3 reads TGTGCCAGCAGCGTAGGTCCTAGCGGGGGGGCCTACGAGCAGTACTTC.

J is TRBJ1-3 and V is TRBV7-9; possible D gene TRBD1, 6 bases. Trimming cost V 5 bases and J 0 bases, with 23 bases left between them. Germline V gene data show CDR1 as SEHNR and CDR2 as FQNEAQ (reference sequence). The CDR3 consists of 19 residues. CDR3: CASSPNRVNLGYSGNTIYF. The CDR3 nucleotides read TGTGCCAGCAGCCCAAACAGGGTTAACCTGGGGTACTCTGGAAACACCATATATTTT. The full variable domain, completed using reference TRBV7-9 and TRBJ1-3, is DTGVSQNPRHKITKRGQNVTFRCDPISEHNRLYWYRQTLGQGPEFLTYFQNEAQLEKSRLLSDRFSAERPKGSFSTLEIQRTEQGDSAMYLCASSPNRVNLGYSGNTIYFGEGSWLTVV.

This rearrangement joins TRBV11-2 to TRBJ2-1, with a weak D call TRBD2 (6 bases). CDR1 and CDR2 from the germline V gene are SGHAT and FQNNGV. V was cut by 5 bases and J by 2 bases, with 13 bases left in between. This CDR3 is built from 15 residues. This CDR3 reads CASSPGRRAYNEQFF. The CDR3, as DNA: TGTGCCAGCAGCCCCGGGCGGAGGGCCTACAATGAGCAGTTCTTC.

V and J are TRBV5-1 and TRBJ1-3, with 8 bases fitting TRBD1. CDR1 is SGHRS, CDR2 YFSETQ, per germline. The length of the CDR3 is 14 residues. Trimming at V came to 6 bases and at J to 1 base, leaving 3 bases not matched to a gene. The chain's CDR3 is CASKQGASGNTIYF. DNA of the CDR3: TGCGCCAGCAAGCAGGGGGCATCTGGAAACACCATATATTTT.

The rearrangement links TRBV6-5 to TRBJ1-1; 9 nucleotides match TRBD1. The germline gives CDR1 MNHEY, CDR2 SVGAGI. With 4 bases clipped from V and 1 base from J, the junction kept 1 base outside the gene matches. The CDR3 is 14 residues long. CDR3 DNA sequence: TGTGCCAGCAGTTTGGGACAGGGGAACACTGAAGCTTTCTTT. Its translation is CASSLGQGNTEAFF.

This clone has just a few counts. This chain links TRBV7-4 with TRBJ2-7; the D gene is possibly TRBD1 (5 bases). The CDR3 spans 17 residues. Trimming stripped 1 base from V and 1 base from J, with 17 bases between. Per the germline V gene, CDR1 is SGHVT and CDR2 is SQSDAQ. The DNA of the CDR3 is TGTGCCAGCAGCTTAGTTCTCTGTGGCAGGGCGTCCTACGAGCAGTACTTC. It encodes CASSLVLCGRASYEQYF.

In this sample, this clone turned up a few times. The V gene is TRBV29-1, the J gene TRBJ1-2; no definite D call. This CDR3 comprises 11 residues. Between the trimmed V and J ends, which lost 4 bases and 10 bases, there was a span of 13 bases. Germline V lookup: CDR1 SQVTM, CDR2 ANQGSEA. The CDR3 coding sequence is TGCAGCGTTGTCCGTGGGCCCAACTACACCTTC. Its translation: CSVVRGPNYTF.

This clone has only one observation. The rearrangement links TRBV6-6 to TRBJ2-5, with a possible D match to TRBD1 (6 bases). CDR3 length: 16 amino acids. Germline CDR1 MNHNY, CDR2 SVGAGI (reference sequence). V lost 0 bases and J lost 2, with 13 bases in between. The CDR3 coding sequence is TGTGCCAGCAGTTACTCACAGGGTACCCCTCAAGAGACCCAGTACTTC. Its translation is CASSYSQGTPQETQYF.

This chain uses TRBV10-3 with TRBJ2-5; 9 bases are a match to TRBD2. Gene TRBJ2-7 matches the end of the DNA better, so the J call may be wrong. This CDR3 is built from 16 residues. CDR1 is ENHRY and CDR2 is SYGVKD in the germline V gene. Here the CDR3 reads CAIRGSLAGISYEQYF. The CDR3 DNA sequence: TGTGCCATCAGAGGAAGTCTAGCGGGGATTTCCTACGAGCAGTACTTC.

This chain uses TRBV7-2 with TRBJ2-3; 12 positions agree with TRBD2. The germline V gene encodes CDR1 SGHTA and CDR2 FQGNSA. The CDR3 totals 19 residues. The V gene end was trimmed by 0 bases and the J gene end by 2 bases; junction bases not matched to a gene: 9. CDR3 in amino acids: CASSLARLAGGPATDTQYF. The CDR3 coding sequence is TGTGCCAGCAGCTTAGCGCGGCTAGCGGGAGGGCCTGCCACAGATACGCAGTATTTT.

The V gene is TRBV30, the J gene TRBJ2-7; weak D call: TRBD2 (6 bases). The CDR3 covers 15 residues. Germline CDR1 reads GTSNPN; CDR2 reads SVGIG (reference sequence). Trimming shortened V by 0 bases and J by 3 bases, and 15 bases separated the two germline ends. CDR3: CAWSVSGGMNYEQYF. CDR3 bases: TGTGCCTGGAGTGTATCAGGCGGGATGAACTACGAGCAGTACTTC.

V gene TRBV6-5 combines with J gene TRBJ2-5; D uncertain. V shed 4 bases and J shed 1 base, with 10 bases lying between them. CDR3 size: 14 residues. Germline V gene sequence: CDR1 MNHEY, CDR2 SVGAGI. CDR3 sequence reads: CASSSTGFQETQYF. The CDR3 bases are TGTGCCAGCAGTTCTACCGGTTTCCAAGAGACCCAGTACTTC.

The sample holds a few counts of this clone. The chain couples TRBV5-6 to TRBJ2-1; 15 bases agree with TRBD2. This CDR3 comprises 15 residues. CDR1 and CDR2 (germline): SGHDT, YYEEEE. The trim removed 4 bases at V and 12 bases at J, leaving 8 bases unmatched. The CDR3 DNA is TGTGCCAGCAGCCCGGCGGGGACTAGCGGGAGGTGGCAGTTCTTC. Translated, it gives CASSPAGTSGRWQFF. Variable domain in full (rest from reference TRBV5-6 and TRBJ2-1): DAGVTQSPTHLIKTRGQQVTLRCSPKSGHDTVSWYQQALGQGPQFIFQYYEEEERQRGNFPDRFSGHQFPNYSSELNVNALLLGDSALYLCASSPAGTSGRWQFFGPGTRLTVL.

This clone has more than one count but fewer than ten. V and J are TRBV19 and TRBJ2-7, with 9 nucleotides matching TRBD1. CDR1 and CDR2 (germline): LNHDA, SQIVND (reference sequence). V lost 7 bases and J lost 5; bases outside the gene matches: 6. CDR3 length: 13 residues. The CDR3 protein is CASKRTGAHEQYF. The CDR3 nucleotides read TGTGCCAGTAAAAGGACAGGGGCCCACGAGCAGTACTTC.

This chain connects TRBV29-1 to TRBJ2-7, with 9 bases fitting TRBD1. The CDR3 is made up of 12 amino acids. Trimming at V came to 6 bases and at J to 3 bases, leaving 3 bases not matched to a gene. Germline loops: CDR1 SQVTM, CDR2 ANQGSEA. The DNA for the CDR3 is TGCAGCGTGGGGACAGGGATCTACGAGCAGTACTTC. Amino acid sequence: CSVGTGIYEQYF.